Reported below is one T cell receptor (beta chain). What it binds is unknown. CD4+ cells were split into CD45RA+ naive and CD45RA-negative memory subsets. V gave up 7 bases and J gave up 7 bases, with 16 bases separating them. The germline V gene encodes CDR1 MNHNS and CDR2 SASEGT. The CDR3 is made up of 14 amino acids. Clones were read by immunoSEQ multiplex PCR, and TCRdb kept only the in-frame ones, dropping some. Altogether about 2,500,000 clones are present, approximately 90% being singletons, with the ten largest covering roughly 0.15%. The sample originates from a study of shared clonotypes between healthy human individuals. Overall study findings and caveats: Lower generation probabilities were found for non-shared clonotypes than for those shared by all four donors. The study's rarefaction showed incomplete sorted-subset sequencing despite large depth.

This chain uses TRBV6-1 with TRBJ1-4, with D perhaps TRBD1 (6 bases). Sequencing input: naive CD4+ T cells sorted from blood. Subset meaning: CD45RA+ positively selected. This TCR came from a man between 18 and 35 years old in good health. CDR3 nucleotides: TGTGCCAGCAATAACAGGGATTTTTCTGAAAAACTGTTTTTT. Protein: CASNNRDFSEKLFF.